A single sample is the source of the 15 T cell receptor beta chains below, sequenced in a study of blood T cell repertoires in COVID-19. The repertoire was sequenced with immunoSEQ multiplex PCR; TCRdb's copy has only in-frame clones and lacks some. The table lists 37,000 or so clones, about nine tenths of them singletons, with about 6.5% in the top ten. Material for sequencing was peripheral blood. Receptors were obtained from a human donor in a cohort sampled during active COVID-19.

This rearrangement joins TRBV9 to TRBJ2-1; D gene unclear. The germline CDR1 and CDR2 sequences are SGDLS and YYNGEE. V lost 0 bases and J 0 bases, leaving 7 bases between the germline ends. CDR3 length: 15 residues. The CDR3 bases are TGTGCCAGCAGCGTAGCAAGCGCCTCCTACAATGAGCAGTTCTTC. It codes for CASSVASASYNEQFF.

In the case of this clone: This sample includes further DNA sequences coding for the same CDR3. The CDR3 reads CASSLEPGGNTEAFF. Written as DNA, the CDR3 is TGTGCCAGCAGCTTAGAGCCGGGGGGCAACACTGAAGCTTTCTTT. The chain carries TRBV11-2 and TRBJ1-1, with D possibly TRBD1 on 6 matching bases. Trimming stripped 0 bases from V and 2 bases from J, with 10 bases between. The CDR3 consists of 15 residues. Germline V gene data show CDR1 as SGHAT and CDR2 as FQNNGV.

The rearrangement uses TRBV10-3 and TRBJ1-2; D is undetermined. Germline CDR1 reads ENHRY; CDR2 reads SYGVKD. V lost 9 bases, J lost 0 bases, and 11 bases lay in between. This CDR3 is 13 amino acids long. The DNA of the CDR3 is TGTGCCATGGCCGCAGTTACTAACTATGGCTACACCTTC. Protein sequence: CAMAAVTNYGYTF.

The genes are TRBV3-1 (or the pseudogene TRBV3-2) and TRBJ1-5, with D possibly TRBD1 on 6 matching bases. Per germline, CDR1 LGHDT and CDR2 YNNKEL (reference sequence). Between the trimmed V and J ends, which lost 0 bases and 3 bases, there was a span of 12 bases. The CDR3 sequence is 16 residues long. The CDR3 region is CASSQDPAGDNQPQHF. CDR3 DNA sequence: TGTGCCAGCAGCCAAGACCCTGCAGGGGACAATCAGCCCCAGCATTTT.

This chain links TRBV7-9 with TRBJ2-3, with 11 bases lining up with TRBD2. This CDR3 is built from 16 residues. Germline CDR1 SEHNR, CDR2 FQNEAQ (reference sequence). V gave up 4 bases and J gave up 2 bases; unmatched junction bases: 5. The DNA of the CDR3 is TGTGCCAGCAGCTCCCCACTAGCGGGGGTCACAGATACGCAGTATTTT. Its translation: CASSSPLAGVTDTQYF.

The chain recombines TRBV27 with TRBJ2-7, with 7 bases matching TRBD2. Germline values: CDR1 MNHEY, CDR2 SMNVEV (reference sequence). The CDR3 is 14 residues long. V gave up 7 bases and J gave up 0 bases; unmatched junction bases: 6. CDR3 loop: CASKPRGSSYEQYF. In DNA form, the CDR3 reads TGTGCCAGCAAGCCGCGCGGGAGCTCCTACGAGCAGTACTTC.

The J gene is TRBJ2-7, the V gene TRBV6-6; the D gene is possibly TRBD1 (5 bases). Germline V gives CDR1 MNHNY, CDR2 SVGAGI (reference sequence). This CDR3 is built from 14 residues. V lost 0 bases to trimming and J lost 1 base, with 7 bases between them. The CDR3 here is CASSYSDTSYEQYF. CDR3 coding DNA: TGTGCCAGCAGTTACTCGGACACTTCCTACGAGCAGTACTTC.

V gene TRBV9 combines with J gene TRBJ1-5; TRBD1 matches at 7 bases. Germline loops: CDR1 SGDLS, CDR2 YYNGEE. J gave up 6 bases and V 0 bases, and 3 bases lay outside the gene matches. The CDR3 sequence is 14 residues long. This CDR3 reads CASSVDQGVQPQHF. The CDR3 nucleotides read TGTGCCAGCAGCGTAGATCAGGGGGTTCAGCCCCAGCATTTT.

The genes are TRBV10-3 and TRBJ1-5, with D possibly matching TRBD1 (6 bases). The germline gives CDR1 ENHRY, CDR2 SYGVKD. The CDR3 is 14 residues long. V shed 5 bases and J shed 0 bases, with 8 bases lying between them. For the CDR3, the DNA is TGTGCCATCAGTCAGGGGTATAGCAATCAGCCCCAGCATTTT. Its protein product is CAISQGYSNQPQHF.

The rearrangement uses TRBV7-9 and TRBJ2-1, with 7 bases identical to TRBD2. Germline lookup yields CDR1 SEHNR and CDR2 FQNEAQ (reference sequence). The CDR3 runs to 16 residues. J gave up 2 bases and V 4 bases, and 8 bases lay outside the gene matches. CDR3 DNA sequence: TGTGCCAGCAGCTCGTGGGGCGGGAGTCCCTACAATGAGCAGTTCTTC. Protein: CASSSWGGSPYNEQFF.

This chain uses TRBV10-3 with TRBJ2-5; 11 nucleotides align to TRBD2. The CDR3 has 17 amino acids. V dropped 2 bases and J dropped 5; count of bases not matched to a gene: 10. Germline V CDR1 and CDR2: ENHRY, SYGVKD. The CDR3 here is CAISEGTSGGIRETQYF. The CDR3 bases are TGTGCCATCAGTGAGGGAACTAGCGGGGGAATCAGGGAGACCCAGTACTTC.

The chain is built from TRBV7-2 and TRBJ2-7, with D possibly TRBD1 on 5 matching bases. CDR3 size: 13 residues. CDR1 SGHTA and CDR2 FQGNSA come from the germline V gene. V was shortened by 0 bases and J by 2 bases, with 5 bases between the two germline ends. CDR3 nucleotides: TGTGCCAGCAGCTTAGCGGACACCTACGAGCAGTACTTC. Its protein product is CASSLADTYEQYF.

The chain has TRBV10-3 and TRBJ2-3; D gene ambiguous. The CDR3 extends over 13 amino acids. V was cut by 3 bases and J by 1 base, with 5 bases left in between. In germline, CDR1 is ENHRY, CDR2 SYGVKD. The CDR3 DNA sequence: TGTGCCATCAGTGATTTAGGCACAGATACGCAGTATTTT. Its translation: CAISDLGTDTQYF.

The gene calls are TRBV28 and TRBJ1-2; the D is unclear. Germline-derived CDR1 and CDR2 are MDHEN and SYDVKM. The V and J ends lost 5 bases and 4 bases respectively, with 8 bases between them. The CDR3 runs to 12 residues. CDR3 in DNA: TGTGCCAGCAGTCCAGTGTCCTATGGCTACACCTTC. Its protein is CASSPVSYGYTF.

The chain joins TRBV7-2 to TRBJ2-5; 9 positions agree with TRBD2. The CDR3 loop spans 16 amino acids. Germline CDR1 reads SGHTA; CDR2 reads FQGNSA. V dropped 5 bases and J dropped 2; count of bases not matched to a gene: 9. The CDR3 DNA reads as TGTGCCAGCAGCCCTCGACTAGCGGTGATTCAAGAGACCCAGTACTTC. It yields the protein CASSPRLAVIQETQYF.